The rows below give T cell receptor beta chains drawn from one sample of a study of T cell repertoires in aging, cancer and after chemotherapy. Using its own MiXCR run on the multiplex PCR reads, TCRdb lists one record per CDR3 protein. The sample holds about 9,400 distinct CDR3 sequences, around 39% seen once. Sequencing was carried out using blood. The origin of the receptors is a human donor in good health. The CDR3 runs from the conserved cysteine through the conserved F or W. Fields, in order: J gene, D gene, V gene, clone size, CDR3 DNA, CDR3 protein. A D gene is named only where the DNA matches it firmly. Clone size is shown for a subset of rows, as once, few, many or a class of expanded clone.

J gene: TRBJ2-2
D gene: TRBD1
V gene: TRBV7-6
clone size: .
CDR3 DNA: TGTGCCAGCAGCCAAGCAGGGGGCGGGGAGCTGTTTTTT
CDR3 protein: CASSQAGGGELFF

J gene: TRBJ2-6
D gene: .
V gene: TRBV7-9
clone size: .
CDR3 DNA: TGTGCCAGCAGCTTAGTAGGTGGGGCCAACGTCCTGACTTTC
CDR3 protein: CASSLVGGANVLTF

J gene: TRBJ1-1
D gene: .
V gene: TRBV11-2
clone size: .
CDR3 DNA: TGTGCCAGCAGCTTAACTCTCGGCAGGGTGGGGAACACTGAAGCTTTCTTT
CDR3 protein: CASSLTLGRVGNTEAFF

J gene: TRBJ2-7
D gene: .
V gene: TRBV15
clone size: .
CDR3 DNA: TGTGCCACCAGCAGAGAGGGTTACGAGCAGTACTTC
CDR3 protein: CATSREGYEQYF

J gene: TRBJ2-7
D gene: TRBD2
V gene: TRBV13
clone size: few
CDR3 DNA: TGTGCCAGCAGCCAACTAGCGGGGGGGCTAGTCGAGCAGTACTTC
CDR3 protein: CASSQLAGGLVEQYF

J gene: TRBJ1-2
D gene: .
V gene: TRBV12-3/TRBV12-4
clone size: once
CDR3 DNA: TGTGCCAGCAGTTTAGCGCATCCTCAGGGCGGCTATGGCTACACCTTC
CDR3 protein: CASSLAHPQGGYGYTF

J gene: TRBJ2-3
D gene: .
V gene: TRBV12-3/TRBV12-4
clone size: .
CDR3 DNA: TGTGCCAGCAGTTTAGGGGGGTGGTCGACAGATACGCAGTATTTT
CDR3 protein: CASSLGGWSTDTQYF

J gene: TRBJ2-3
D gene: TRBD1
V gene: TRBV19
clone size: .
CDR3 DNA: TGTGCCAGTACCGCTTTGACAGGGAGAGGAAGAAATACGCAGTATTTT
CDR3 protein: CASTALTGRGRNTQYF

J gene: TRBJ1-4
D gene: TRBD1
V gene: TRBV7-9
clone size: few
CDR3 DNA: TGTGCCAGCAGCTTAAGTCTGACAGGGGCTGAAAAACTGTTTTTT
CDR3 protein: CASSLSLTGAEKLFF

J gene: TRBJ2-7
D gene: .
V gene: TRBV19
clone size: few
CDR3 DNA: TGTGCCAGTACCGCAGGGCGGGGGCCAACCTACGAGCAGTACTTC
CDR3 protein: CASTAGRGPTYEQYF

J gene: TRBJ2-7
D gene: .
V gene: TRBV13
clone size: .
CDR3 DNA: TGTGCCAGCAGCTTAAGTTCCCGACAGGCGACCTACGAGCAGTACTTC
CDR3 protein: CASSLSSRQATYEQYF

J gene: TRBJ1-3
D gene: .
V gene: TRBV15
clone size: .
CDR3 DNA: TGTGCCACCAGCAGGGGGGCAGCTGGAAACACCATATATTTT
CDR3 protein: CATSRGAAGNTIYF